This T cell receptor (beta chain) was sequenced for a study of T-cell memory formation after mild COVID-19. Study at large: In these data, TCR clusters were largely donor specific. Study-wide results and limits: Largely, contracting CD4+ clones fell within CM and EM, and contracting CD8+ clones within EMRA. There were some responding clones in pre-infection memory, which suggested that cross-reactive memory had joined.

A 5'RACE reaction primed in the constant segment made cDNA libraries of TCR alpha and TCR beta, and these carried sample barcodes and UMIs. TCRdb itself ran the 5' RACE reads through MiXCR, one entry per CDR3 protein. There are just under 350,000 distinct CDR3 sequences in the sample; approximately 12% occur only once, and over 20% lies in the top ten. Comment on this clonotype: The antigen is not known.

Sequencing was performed on PBMCs or a T cell subset sorted from them (not recorded which). This receptor was taken from a man aged 18 to 29 who had mild COVID-19 (a few samples of this study predate the infection). Cell type and time point are not known.

In DNA, the CDR3 is TGTGCCAGCAGCTTGGAGGTCCGGGGGGGCATCGCCGGGGAGCTGTTTTTT. It codes for CASSLEVRGGIAGELFF. This sequence joins TRBV5-6 and TRBJ2-2, with TRBD2 identical over 8 bases. Looked up from germline, CDR1 is SGHDT and CDR2 is YYEEEE. The J segment lost 6 bases and the V segment lost 0 bases, leaving 10 bases of the junction unmatched. The CDR3 sequence is 17 residues long.